This TCR beta chain was identified during a study of beta chain features in type 1 diabetes. Only a few counts were recorded for this clone. Its antigen is as yet unknown. Study findings and constraints: Shortening of TCRB CDR3s, moderate but significant, appeared in all four CD4+ subsets of Type 1 diabetes patients.

The ends were cut back, 4 bases at V and 5 bases at J, with 20 bases in the middle. The CDR3 loop spans 15 amino acids. The germline CDR1 and CDR2 sequences are SQVTM and ANQGSEA. Sequenced material consisted of expressed TCRB transcripts (all of the isolated RNA was reverse transcribed). The table came from immunoSEQ multiplex PCR; TCRdb's copy has only in-frame clones and leaves some out. Here the sample spans 300,000 to 400,000 clones, 7% to 9% being singletons. The origin of this receptor is a woman younger than 35 in good health. This sequence joins TRBV29-1 and TRBJ2-5; possible D gene TRBD1, 6 bases. Specimen: central memory CD4+ T cells from blood. CDR3 sequence: CSVARPGTPSETQYF. The CDR3 nucleotides are TGCAGCGTTGCACGCCCTGGGACACCGTCTGAGACCCAGTACTTC.